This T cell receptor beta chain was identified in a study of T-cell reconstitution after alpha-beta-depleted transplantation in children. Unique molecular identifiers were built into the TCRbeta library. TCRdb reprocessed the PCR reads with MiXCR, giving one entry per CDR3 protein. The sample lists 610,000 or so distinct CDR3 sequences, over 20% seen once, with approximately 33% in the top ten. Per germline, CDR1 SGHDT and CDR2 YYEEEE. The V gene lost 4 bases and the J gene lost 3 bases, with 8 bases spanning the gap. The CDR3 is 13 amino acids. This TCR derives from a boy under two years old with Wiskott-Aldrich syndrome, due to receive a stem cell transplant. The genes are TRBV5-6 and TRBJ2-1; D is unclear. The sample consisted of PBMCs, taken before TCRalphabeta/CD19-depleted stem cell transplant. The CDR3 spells CASSPSFYNEQFF. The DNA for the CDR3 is TGTGCCAGCAGCCCCTCCTTCTACAATGAGCAGTTCTTC.